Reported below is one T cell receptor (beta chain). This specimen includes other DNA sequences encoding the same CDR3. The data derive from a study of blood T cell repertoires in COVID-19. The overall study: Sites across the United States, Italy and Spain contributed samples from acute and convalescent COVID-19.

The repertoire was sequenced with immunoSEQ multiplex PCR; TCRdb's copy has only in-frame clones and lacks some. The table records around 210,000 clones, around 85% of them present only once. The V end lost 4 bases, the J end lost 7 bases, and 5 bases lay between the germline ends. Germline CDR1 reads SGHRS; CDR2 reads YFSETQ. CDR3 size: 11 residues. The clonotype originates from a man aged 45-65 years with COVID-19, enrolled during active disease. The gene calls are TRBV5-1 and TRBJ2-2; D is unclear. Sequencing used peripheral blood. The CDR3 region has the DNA TGCGCCAGCAGCGGCGGCGGGGAGCTGTTTTTT. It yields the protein CASSGGGELFF.